These 3 T cell receptor beta chains share one sample of origin, sequenced in a study of CD8 T cells in ankylosing spondylitis. TCRdb reprocessed the 5' RACE reads via MiXCR and lists one record per CDR3 protein. This sample has approximately 150,000 distinct CDR3 sequences; around a third occur once, and the top ten carry 4.5% to 6%. The sequencing input was synovial fluid, either unsorted or a sorted T cell fraction (not recorded which). Every receptor here comes from a male donor with ankylosing spondylitis.

The rearrangement uses TRBV11-1 and TRBJ1-4; 9 bases are shared with TRBD1. The V segment lost 2 bases and the J segment 0 bases; nucleotides outside the gene matches: 13. The CDR3 runs to 20 residues. CDR1 and CDR2 (germline): SGHAT, FQDESV (reference sequence). The CDR3 protein is CASSLLLTGGERATNEKLFF. The DNA of the CDR3 is TGTGCCAGCAGCTTACTCTTAACAGGGGGCGAGAGAGCAACTAATGAAAAACTGTTTTTT.

V gene TRBV20-1 combines with J gene TRBJ2-5; D may be TRBD2 (6 bases). From germline, CDR1 is DFQATT and CDR2 SNEGSKA (reference sequence). The CDR3 has 12 residues. The V and J ends lost 5 bases and 5 bases respectively, with 12 bases between them. CDR3 DNA: TGCAGTGCTCTGCCCAGCGGGGAGACCCAGTACTTC. Its protein product is CSALPSGETQYF.

The V and J genes are TRBV30 and TRBJ1-4; D call uncertain. CDR3 length equals 13 residues. Trimming left V 2 bases short and J 6 bases short, with 10 bases between. Germline assignment: CDR1 GTSNPN and CDR2 SVGIG (reference sequence). The CDR3 loop is CAWSSTWDEKLFF. DNA of the CDR3: TGTGCCTGGAGTTCGACTTGGGATGAAAAACTGTTTTTT.